The 14 T cell receptor beta chains reported below all come from one sample, sequenced in a study of technical replicates of blood from a few donors. The assay was immunoSEQ multiplex PCR, and TCRdb's table has in-frame clones only and misses some. Altogether over 90,000 clones are present, roughly 96% being singletons, with the ten largest covering just over 0.2%. The sequencing input was T cells isolated from PBMCs. These receptors were obtained from a human donor in good health.

The V call is TRBV30, the J call TRBJ2-7; 9 bases line up with TRBD1. This CDR3 has 15 amino acids. Per germline, CDR1 GTSNPN and CDR2 SVGIG (reference sequence). J was trimmed by 0 bases and V by 3 bases; bases with no gene match: 6. CDR3 residues: CAWRRRDRDSYEQYF. The CDR3 nucleotides read TGTGCCTGGAGACGCCGGGACAGGGACTCCTACGAGCAGTACTTC. Using reference TRBV30 and TRBJ2-7 for the parts outside the CDR3, the full variable domain is SQTIHQWPATLVQPVGSPLSLECTVEGTSNPNLYWYRQAAGRGLQLLFYSVGIGQISSEVPQNLSASRPQDRQFILSSKKLLLSDSGFYLCAWRRRDRDSYEQYFGPGTRLTVT.

This chain links TRBV19 with TRBJ2-1, with TRBD2 matching 8 bases. CDR3 size: 16 residues. The V segment lost 5 bases and the J segment 2 bases; nucleotides outside the gene matches: 8. Germline values: CDR1 LNHDA, CDR2 SQIVND (reference sequence). DNA for the CDR3: TGTGCCAGTAGTGCCCTGACTAGCGAGACCTACAATGAGCAGTTCTTC. Translation gives CASSALTSETYNEQFF.

The rearrangement uses TRBV28 and TRBJ1-2; TRBD1 matches at 8 bases. Germline CDR1 is MDHEN and CDR2 is SYDVKM. V lost 4 bases, J lost 4 bases, and 8 bases stayed unmatched. The CDR3 sequence is 15 residues long. The CDR3 reads CASSYRDRRSYGYTF. The CDR3 nucleotides are TGTGCCAGCAGTTATAGGGACAGGCGTAGCTATGGCTACACCTTC.

The gene calls are TRBV30 and TRBJ2-7; tentative D call: TRBD1 (6 bases). V was pared by 1 base and J by 7 bases, with 17 bases between. CDR3 length: 14 amino acids. Germline assignment: CDR1 GTSNPN and CDR2 SVGIG (reference sequence). The CDR3 region has the DNA TGTGCCTGGAGTGGTCTGGGTCAAACAGGGGAGCAGTACTTC. This sequence encodes CAWSGLGQTGEQYF.

The chain carries TRBV7-6 and TRBJ2-2, with D possibly matching TRBD1 (6 bases). The V and J ends lost 5 bases and 6 bases respectively, with 16 bases between them. The CDR3 covers 15 residues. CDR1 and CDR2 (germline): SGHVS, FNYEAQ. Here the CDR3 reads CASSRQGGTAGELFF. DNA for the CDR3: TGTGCCAGCAGCCGGCAAGGGGGAACGGCCGGGGAGCTGTTTTTT. The complete variable domain, with remaining parts taken from reference TRBV7-6 and TRBJ2-2, reads GAGVSQSPRYKVTKRGQDVALRCDPISGHVSLYWYRQALGQGPEFLTYFNYEAQQDKSGLPNDRFSAERPEGSISTLTIQRTEQRDSAMYRCASSRQGGTAGELFFGEGSRLTVL.

The chain joins TRBV7-9 to TRBJ1-2; 8 positions match TRBD1. The CDR3 runs to 14 residues. Germline CDR1 SEHNR, CDR2 FQNEAQ (reference sequence). The trim removed 1 base at V and 7 bases at J, leaving 5 bases unmatched. The DNA for the CDR3 is TGTGCCAGCAGCTTAGGGACAGGGAGGGGTGGCTACACCTTC. Protein: CASSLGTGRGGYTF.

The chain links TRBV5-1 to TRBJ1-1, with TRBD1 matching 7 bases. CDR1 and CDR2 (germline): SGHRS, YFSETQ. The CDR3 is made up of 16 amino acids. The V gene end was trimmed by 0 bases and the J gene end by 0 bases; junction bases not matched to a gene: 5. The CDR3 here is CASSLGTGGLNTEAFF. DNA for the CDR3: TGCGCCAGCAGCTTGGGGACAGGCGGACTGAACACTGAAGCTTTCTTT. Full variable domain (rest looked up from reference TRBV5-1 and TRBJ1-1): KAGVTQTPRYLIKTRGQQVTLSCSPISGHRSVSWYQQTPGQGLQFLFEYFSETQRNKGNFPGRFSGRQFSNSRSEMNVSTLELGDSALYLCASSLGTGGLNTEAFFGQGTRLTVV.

The chain employs TRBV29-1 and TRBJ2-1, with TRBD2 identical over 12 bases. This CDR3 has 17 residues. Trimming took 3 bases from V and 1 from J; bases not matched to a gene: 7. Germline V gene data show CDR1 as SQVTM and CDR2 as ANQGSEA. The CDR3 nucleotides read TGCAGCGTTGATTCCCTAGCGGGAGGGCCGTCCTACAATGAGCAGTTCTTC. This translates into CSVDSLAGGPSYNEQFF.

The chain couples TRBV7-9 to TRBJ2-2, with 9 bases that match TRBD1. This CDR3 is built from 16 residues. V lost 2 bases, J lost 7 bases, and 8 bases stayed unmatched. CDR1 is SEHNR, CDR2 FQNEAQ, per germline (reference sequence). CDR3 nucleotide sequence: TGTGCCAGCAGCTTAATGGGGACAGGGAGTTTCGGGGAGCTGTTTTTT. Its protein product is CASSLMGTGSFGELFF. Supplemented by reference TRBV7-9 and TRBJ2-2, the full variable domain reads DTGVSQNPRHKITKRGQNVTFRCDPISEHNRLYWYRQTLGQGPEFLTYFQNEAQLEKSRLLSDRFSAERPKGSFSTLEIQRTEQGDSAMYLCASSLMGTGSFGELFFGEGSRLTVL.

The chain employs TRBV11-3 and TRBJ1-1; no clear D gene. Germline CDR1 SGHNT, CDR2 YENEEA. The CDR3 extends over 13 amino acids. The V end lost 5 bases, the J end lost 1 base, and 8 bases lay between the germline ends. CDR3 sequence: CASSNQANTEAFF. The CDR3 region has the DNA TGTGCCAGCAGCAATCAGGCGAACACTGAAGCTTTCTTT.

This chain joins TRBV6-1 and TRBJ2-7; D may be TRBD2 (6 bases). The V end was cut by 0 bases, the J end by 4 bases, with 22 bases between. CDR3 size: 18 residues. The germline CDR1 and CDR2 sequences are MNHNS and SASEGT. In DNA, the CDR3 is TGTGCCAGCAGTGAAGCCCCCGTTATAACCGGGACTCAGTACGAGCAGTACTTC. Its translation: CASSEAPVITGTQYEQYF.

The V gene is TRBV2, the J gene TRBJ2-7; possible D gene TRBD2, 6 bases. This CDR3 has 14 amino acids. V lost 4 bases and J 4 bases, leaving 14 bases between the germline ends. The germline V gene encodes CDR1 SNHLY and CDR2 FYNNEI. The CDR3 loop is CASSGAGTEYEQYF. CDR3 nucleotide sequence: TGTGCCAGCAGTGGGGCCGGGACTGAGTACGAGCAGTACTTC.

The genes are TRBV18 and TRBJ2-1, with TRBD2 identical over 10 bases. Germline-derived CDR1 and CDR2 are KGHSH and LQKENI. J was trimmed by 9 bases and V by 0 bases; bases with no gene match: 8. The CDR3 is made up of 16 amino acids. The CDR3 sequence is CASSPPWLAGVAEQFF. The CDR3 nucleotides are TGTGCCAGCTCACCACCGTGGCTAGCGGGAGTGGCTGAGCAGTTCTTC. Full variable domain (missing parts from reference TRBV18 and TRBJ2-1): NAGVMQNPRHLVRRRGQEARLRCSPMKGHSHVYWYRQLPEEGLKFMVYLQKENIIDESGMPKERFSAEFPKEGPSILRIQQVVRGDSAAYFCASSPPWLAGVAEQFFGPGTRLTVL.

This clone has a single count. The rearrangement uses TRBV10-2 and TRBJ2-7, with D maybe TRBD1 (6 bases). CDR1 and CDR2 from the germline V gene are WSHSY and SAAADI. This CDR3 has 15 amino acids. V lost 3 bases to trimming and J lost 0 bases, with 12 bases between them. CDR3 amino acids: CASSDGVGASYEQYF. The CDR3 nucleotides read TGCGCCAGCAGTGATGGAGTGGGGGCCTCCTACGAGCAGTACTTC.